The 2 T cell receptor beta chains below come from one sample, sequenced in a study of blood T cell repertoires in COVID-19. Measured with immunoSEQ multiplex PCR; TCRdb has only the in-frame clones, and not every one. The sample records 150,000 to 200,000 clones, 85% to 90% being singletons. Sequencing input: peripheral blood. The receptors stem from a human donor in a cohort sampled during active COVID-19.

This clone came up a few times. The chain is built from TRBV5-5 and TRBJ2-7; 8 nucleotides line up with TRBD2. With 0 bases clipped from V and 4 bases from J, the junction kept 9 bases outside the gene matches. The CDR3 contains 16 residues. CDR1 and CDR2 from the germline V gene are SGHKS and YYEKEE (reference sequence). The CDR3 reads CASSLGLAGPYYEQYF. In DNA, the CDR3 is TGTGCCAGCAGCTTGGGGTTAGCGGGACCCTATTACGAGCAGTACTTC.

This chain uses TRBV14 with TRBJ2-1, with 8 positions matching TRBD2. The trim removed 4 bases at V and 10 bases at J, leaving 15 bases unmatched. The CDR3 contains 16 residues. CDR1 is SGHDN and CDR2 is FVKESK in the germline V gene. CDR3 sequence: CASSRELAAILGEQFF. CDR3 bases: TGTGCCAGCAGCCGGGAACTAGCGGCCATCCTGGGGGAGCAGTTCTTC.